This T cell receptor beta chain is from a study of circulating CD8 cells and anti-PD-1 response in melanoma. Findings and limits, study-wide: Most experiments lacked replicates. Peptide assays on expanded sorted subsets replaced tumor-based reactivity testing. DNEG was most diverse; TIGIT repertoires were least diverse. Clonotype sharing was highest between DPOS and TIGIT subsets.

TCR libraries were prepared from around 15 ng of total RNA with the QIAseq Immune Repertoire TCR panel. TCRdb passed the reads through MiXCR, listing each CDR3 protein once. The table has around 1,500 distinct CDR3 sequences, approximately 6.8% seen once; the top ten hold about 9.1%. This clonotype is medium-sized in the sample. Its target is unknown. The germline V and J ends were trimmed by 6 bases and 4 bases, with 12 bases remaining between them. Germline CDR1 and CDR2: LNHDA and SQIVND (reference sequence). The CDR3 has 13 amino acids. From live CD3+CD8+TCRalphabeta+ cells, four PD-1 and/or TIGIT subsets were sorted.

The sequencing used CD8+ T cells from PBMCs, collected at baseline or after one month of anti-PD-1 therapy (not recorded which). V is TRBV19 and J is TRBJ1-1, with D unresolved. The clonotype was recovered from a human donor with melanoma. CDR3 sequence reads: CASRVSRGTEAFF. CDR3 DNA sequence: TGTGCCAGTAGGGTATCGAGAGGCACTGAAGCTTTCTTT.